The present T cell receptor beta chain was sequenced within a study of T cell changes during pregnancy in multiple sclerosis. Trimming removed 6 bases from V and 3 bases from J, with 15 bases in between. The CDR3 contains 14 residues. The germline gives CDR1 LGHNT, CDR2 FRNRAP. TCRdb's copy holds only in-frame clones and misses some; the assay was immunoSEQ multiplex PCR. This table holds tens of thousands of clones, roughly 91% found once. The sample was peripheral blood, taken in the second trimester of pregnancy. The receptor was derived from a female donor with multiple sclerosis, enrolled in a pregnancy study. The gene calls are TRBV12-5 and TRBJ2-7; TRBD2 might be the D (6 bases). DNA of the CDR3: TGTGCTAGTGGCCCGGGGCAGGGAGGCTACGAGCAGTACTTC. Its protein is CASGPGQGGYEQYF.